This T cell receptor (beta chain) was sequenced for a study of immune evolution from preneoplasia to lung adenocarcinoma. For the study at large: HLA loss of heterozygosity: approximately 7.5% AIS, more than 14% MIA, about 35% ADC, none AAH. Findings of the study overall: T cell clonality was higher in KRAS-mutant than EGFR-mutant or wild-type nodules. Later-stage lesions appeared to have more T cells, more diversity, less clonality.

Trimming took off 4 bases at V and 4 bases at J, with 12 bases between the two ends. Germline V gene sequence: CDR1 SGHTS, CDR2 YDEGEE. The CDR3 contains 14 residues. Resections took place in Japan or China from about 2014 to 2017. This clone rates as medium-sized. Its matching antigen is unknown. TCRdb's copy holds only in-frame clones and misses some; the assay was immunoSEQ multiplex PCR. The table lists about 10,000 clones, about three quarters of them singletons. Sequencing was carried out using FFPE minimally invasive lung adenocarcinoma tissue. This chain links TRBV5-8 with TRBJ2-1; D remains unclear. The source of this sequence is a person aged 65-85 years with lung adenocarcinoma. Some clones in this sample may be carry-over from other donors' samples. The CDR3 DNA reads TGTGCCAGCAGCCCACGACAAACGTACAATGAGCAGTTCTTC. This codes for CASSPRQTYNEQFF.